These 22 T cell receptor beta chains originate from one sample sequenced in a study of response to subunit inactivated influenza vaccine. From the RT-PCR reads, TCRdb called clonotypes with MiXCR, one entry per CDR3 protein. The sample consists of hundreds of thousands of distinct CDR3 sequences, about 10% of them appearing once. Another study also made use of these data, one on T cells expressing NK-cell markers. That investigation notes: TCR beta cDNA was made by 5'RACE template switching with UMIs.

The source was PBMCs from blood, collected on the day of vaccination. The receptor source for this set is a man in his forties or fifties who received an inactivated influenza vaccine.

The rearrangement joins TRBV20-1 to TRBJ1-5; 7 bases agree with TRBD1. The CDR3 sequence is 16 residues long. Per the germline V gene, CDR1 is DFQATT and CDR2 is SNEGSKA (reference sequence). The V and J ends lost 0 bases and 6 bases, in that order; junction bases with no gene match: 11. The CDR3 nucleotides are TGCAGTGCTAGAGACTCGGCAGGAACAGGGGTTCAGCCCCAGCATTTT. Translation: CSARDSAGTGVQPQHF.

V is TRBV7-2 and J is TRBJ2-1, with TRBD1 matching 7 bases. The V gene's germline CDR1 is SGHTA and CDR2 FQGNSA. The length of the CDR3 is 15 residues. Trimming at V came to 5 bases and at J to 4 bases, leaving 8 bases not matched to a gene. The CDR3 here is CASSARTGFYNEQFF. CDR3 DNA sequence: TGTGCCAGCAGCGCCCGGACAGGCTTTTACAATGAGCAGTTCTTC.

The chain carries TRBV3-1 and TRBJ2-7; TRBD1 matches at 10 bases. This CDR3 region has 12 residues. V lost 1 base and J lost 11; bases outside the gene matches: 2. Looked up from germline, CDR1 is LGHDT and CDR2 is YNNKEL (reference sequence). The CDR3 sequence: CASSQAGQGEYF. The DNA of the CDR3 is TGTGCCAGCAGCCAAGCTGGACAGGGGGAGTACTTC.

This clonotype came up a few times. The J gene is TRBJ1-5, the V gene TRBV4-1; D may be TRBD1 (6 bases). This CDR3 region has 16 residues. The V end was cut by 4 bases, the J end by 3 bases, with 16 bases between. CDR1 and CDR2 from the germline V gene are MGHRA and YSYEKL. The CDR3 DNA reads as TGCGCCAGCAGCCGAGTTGTGACAGGCTCCAATCAGCCCCAGCATTTT. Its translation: CASSRVVTGSNQPQHF.

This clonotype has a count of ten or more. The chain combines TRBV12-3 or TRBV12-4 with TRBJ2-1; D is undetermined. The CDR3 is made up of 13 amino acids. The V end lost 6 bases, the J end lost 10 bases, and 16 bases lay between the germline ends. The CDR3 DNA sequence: TGTGCCAGCAGATTGGATTCGATTTACGAGCAGTTCTTC. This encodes CASRLDSIYEQFF.

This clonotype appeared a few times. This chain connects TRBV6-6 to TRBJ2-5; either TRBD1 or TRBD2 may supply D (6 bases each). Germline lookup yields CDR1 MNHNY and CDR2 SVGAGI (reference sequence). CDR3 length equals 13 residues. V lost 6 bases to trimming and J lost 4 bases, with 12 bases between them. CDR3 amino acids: CASRAGQRETQYF. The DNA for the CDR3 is TGTGCCAGCAGGGCGGGACAAAGAGAGACCCAGTACTTC.

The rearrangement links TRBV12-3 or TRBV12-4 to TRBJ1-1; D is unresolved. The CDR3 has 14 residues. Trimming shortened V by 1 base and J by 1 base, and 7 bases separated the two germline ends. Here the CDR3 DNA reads TGTGCCAGCAGTTTAGTTGTCACGAACACTGAAGCTTTCTTT. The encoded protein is CASSLVVTNTEAFF.

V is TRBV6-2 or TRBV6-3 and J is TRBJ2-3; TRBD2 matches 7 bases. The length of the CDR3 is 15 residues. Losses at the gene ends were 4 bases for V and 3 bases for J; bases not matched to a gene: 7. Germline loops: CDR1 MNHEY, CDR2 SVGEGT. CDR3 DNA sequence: TGTGCCAGCAGTTGGAGGACTAGATTTACAGATACGCAGTATTTT. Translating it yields CASSWRTRFTDTQYF.

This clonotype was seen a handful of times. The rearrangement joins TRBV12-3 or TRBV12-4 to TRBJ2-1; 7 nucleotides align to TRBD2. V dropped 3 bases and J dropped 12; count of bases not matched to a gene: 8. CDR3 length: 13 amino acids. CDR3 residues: CASSLGGLPGQFF. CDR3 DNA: TGTGCCAGCAGTTTGGGAGGGCTGCCTGGGCAGTTCTTC.

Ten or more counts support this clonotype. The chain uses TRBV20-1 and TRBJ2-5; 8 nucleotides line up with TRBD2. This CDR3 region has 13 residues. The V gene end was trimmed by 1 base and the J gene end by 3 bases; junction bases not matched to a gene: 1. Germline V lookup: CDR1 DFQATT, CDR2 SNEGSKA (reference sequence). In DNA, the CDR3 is TGCAGTGCTAGAGTTAGCGGGGAAGAGACCCAGTACTTC. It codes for CSARVSGEETQYF.

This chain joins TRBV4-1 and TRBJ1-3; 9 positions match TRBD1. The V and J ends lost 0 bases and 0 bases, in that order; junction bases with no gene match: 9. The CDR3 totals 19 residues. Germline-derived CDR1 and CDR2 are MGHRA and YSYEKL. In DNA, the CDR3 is TGCGCCAGCAGCCAAGAAAGAAGGACAGGGGCCCTCTCTGGAAACACCATATATTTT. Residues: CASSQERRTGALSGNTIYF.

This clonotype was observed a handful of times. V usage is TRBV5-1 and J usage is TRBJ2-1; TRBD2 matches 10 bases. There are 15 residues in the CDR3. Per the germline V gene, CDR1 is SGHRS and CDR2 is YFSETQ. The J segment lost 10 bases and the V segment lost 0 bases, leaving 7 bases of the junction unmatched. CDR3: CASSLGGLAAGEQFF. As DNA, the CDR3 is TGCGCCAGCAGCTTGGGAGGACTAGCGGCTGGGGAGCAGTTCTTC.

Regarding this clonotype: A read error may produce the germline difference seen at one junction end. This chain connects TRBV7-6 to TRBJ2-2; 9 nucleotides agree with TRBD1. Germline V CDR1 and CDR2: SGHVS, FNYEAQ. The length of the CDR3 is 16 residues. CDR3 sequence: CASSLQGAENAGELFF. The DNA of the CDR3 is TGTGCCAGCAGTCTACAGGGGGCGGAGAACGCCGGGGAGCTGTTTTTT.

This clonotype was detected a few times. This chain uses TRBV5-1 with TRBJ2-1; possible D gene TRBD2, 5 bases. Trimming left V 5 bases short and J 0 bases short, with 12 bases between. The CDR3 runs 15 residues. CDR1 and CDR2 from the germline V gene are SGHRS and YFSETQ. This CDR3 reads CASRVDWSSYNEQFF. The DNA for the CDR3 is TGCGCCAGCAGAGTGGACTGGAGCTCCTACAATGAGCAGTTCTTC.

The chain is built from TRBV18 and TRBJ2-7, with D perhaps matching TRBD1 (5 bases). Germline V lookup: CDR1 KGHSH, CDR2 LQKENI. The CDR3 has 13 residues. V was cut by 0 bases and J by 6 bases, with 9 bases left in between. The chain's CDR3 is CASSPPPRGEQYF. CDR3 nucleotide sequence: TGTGCCAGCTCACCACCCCCAAGGGGCGAGCAGTACTTC.

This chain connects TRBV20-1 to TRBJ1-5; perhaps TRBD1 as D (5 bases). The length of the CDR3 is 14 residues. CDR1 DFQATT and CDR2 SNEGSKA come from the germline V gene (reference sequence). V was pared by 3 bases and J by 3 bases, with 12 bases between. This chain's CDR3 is CSARGPAYNQPQHF. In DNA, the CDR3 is TGCAGTGCTAGGGGGCCCGCCTACAATCAGCCCCAGCATTTT.

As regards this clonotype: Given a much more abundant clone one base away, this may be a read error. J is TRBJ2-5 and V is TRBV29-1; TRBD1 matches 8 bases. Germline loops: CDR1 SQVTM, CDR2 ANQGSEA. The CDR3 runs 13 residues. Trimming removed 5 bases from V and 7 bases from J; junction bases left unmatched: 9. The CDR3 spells CSVRDRSWGTQYF. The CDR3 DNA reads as TGCAGCGTTCGGGACAGGAGTTGGGGGACCCAGTACTTC.

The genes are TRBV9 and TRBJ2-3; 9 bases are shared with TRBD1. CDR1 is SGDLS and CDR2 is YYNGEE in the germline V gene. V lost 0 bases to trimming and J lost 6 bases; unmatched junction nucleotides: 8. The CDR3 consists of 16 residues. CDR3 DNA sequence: TGTGCCAGCAGCGTAGCTCTGGGACAGGGTTCGGATACGCAGTATTTT. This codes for CASSVALGQGSDTQYF.

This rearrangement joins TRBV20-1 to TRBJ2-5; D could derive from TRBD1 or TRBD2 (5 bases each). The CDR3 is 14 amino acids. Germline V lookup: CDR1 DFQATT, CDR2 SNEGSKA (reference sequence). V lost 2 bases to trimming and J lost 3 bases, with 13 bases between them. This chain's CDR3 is CSARHPGRKETQYF. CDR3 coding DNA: TGCAGTGCTAGACACCCGGGACGAAAAGAGACCCAGTACTTC.

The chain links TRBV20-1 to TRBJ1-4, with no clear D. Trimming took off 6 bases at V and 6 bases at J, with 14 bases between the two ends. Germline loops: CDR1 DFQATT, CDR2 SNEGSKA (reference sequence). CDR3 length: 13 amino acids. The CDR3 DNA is TGCAGTGCCCGAAGAATTGGGGATGAAAAACTGTTTTTT. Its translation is CSARRIGDEKLFF.

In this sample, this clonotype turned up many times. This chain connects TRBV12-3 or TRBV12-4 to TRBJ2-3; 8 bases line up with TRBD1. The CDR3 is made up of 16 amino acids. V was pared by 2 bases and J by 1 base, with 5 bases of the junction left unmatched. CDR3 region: CASSLRSTGGTDTQYF. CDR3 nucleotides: TGTGCCAGCAGTTTAAGATCGACAGGGGGCACAGATACGCAGTATTTT.

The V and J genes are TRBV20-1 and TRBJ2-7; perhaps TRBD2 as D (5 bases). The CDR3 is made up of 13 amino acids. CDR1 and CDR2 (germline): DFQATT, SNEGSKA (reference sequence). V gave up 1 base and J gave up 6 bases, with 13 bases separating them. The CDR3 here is CSARGSSSIEQYF. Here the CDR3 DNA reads TGCAGTGCTAGAGGTTCTAGCAGCATCGAGCAGTACTTC.